These 18 T cell receptor beta chains share one sample of origin, sequenced in a study of OX40 agonist ivuxolimab in advanced cancers. Profiling relied on immunoSEQ multiplex PCR, and the TCRdb table lists in-frame clones only, not all of them. The repertoire holds about 110,000 clones, with around 93% as singletons. The sequenced sample was CD4+ or CD8+ T cells sorted from blood, obtained in a trial of the OX40 agonist ivuxolimab. These TCRs come from an adult with an advanced solid tumor such as melanoma, head and neck, liver or kidney cancer.

V usage is TRBV13 and J usage is TRBJ2-7; 11 bases are a match to TRBD2. The CDR3 length is 14 residues. Germline V gene data show CDR1 as PRHDT and CDR2 as FYEKMQ (reference sequence). Trimming removed 4 bases from V and 2 bases from J; junction bases left unmatched: 1. This chain's CDR3 is CASSYSGGAYEQYF. CDR3 nucleotide sequence: TGTGCCAGCAGCTATAGCGGGGGGGCCTACGAGCAGTACTTC.

The J gene is TRBJ1-1, the V gene TRBV10-3; maybe TRBD1 (6 bases). V was cut by 2 bases and J by 0 bases, with 7 bases left in between. Per germline, CDR1 ENHRY and CDR2 SYGVKD. The length of the CDR3 is 14 residues. The CDR3 coding sequence is TGTGCCATCAGTGAGGGGACAATGAACACTGAAGCTTTCTTT. Translation: CAISEGTMNTEAFF.

The chain joins TRBV19 to TRBJ1-2; 9 nucleotides align to TRBD1. There are 14 residues in the CDR3. Germline V gene sequence: CDR1 LNHDA, CDR2 SQIVND (reference sequence). The V and J ends lost 8 bases and 5 bases, in that order; junction bases with no gene match: 9. In DNA form, the CDR3 reads TGTGCCAGTCAACAGGGGGCACAGAAGTATGGCTACACCTTC. It codes for CASQQGAQKYGYTF. The whole variable domain, remainder taken from reference TRBV19 and TRBJ1-2, is DGGITQSPKYLFRKEGQNVTLSCEQNLNHDAMYWYRQDPGQGLRLIYYSQIVNDFQKGDIAEGYSVSREKKESFPLTVTSAQKNPTAFYLCASQQGAQKYGYTFGSGTRLTVV.

J is TRBJ2-6 and V is TRBV9, with TRBD2 as a possible D gene (5 bases). From germline, CDR1 is SGDLS and CDR2 YYNGEE. Between the trimmed V and J ends, which lost 7 bases and 1 base, there was a span of 12 bases. CDR3 length: 15 residues. CDR3 DNA sequence: TGTGCCAGCTCAGGCGGACTGTCTGGGGCCAACGTCCTGACTTTC. Its protein product is CASSGGLSGANVLTF.

The rearrangement links TRBV5-1 to TRBJ2-1; 12 bases map to TRBD2. V trimming: 3 bases; J trimming: 5 bases; junction bases outside the gene matches: 9. This CDR3 is 17 amino acids long. CDR1 is SGHRS and CDR2 is YFSETQ in the germline V gene. CDR3 sequence: CASSSGVTSGGNNEQFF. CDR3 nucleotide sequence: TGCGCCAGCAGCTCCGGAGTCACTAGCGGGGGGAACAATGAGCAGTTCTTC.

This clone showed up just once. This chain joins TRBV30 and TRBJ2-2; D is unresolved. Deletions cut 2 bases from V and 1 base from J, with 8 bases between. Germline V lookup: CDR1 GTSNPN, CDR2 SVGIG (reference sequence). This CDR3 spans 14 amino acids. For the CDR3, the DNA is TGTGCCTGGAGTTCCGACGGGAACACCGGGGAGCTGTTTTTT. Its translation is CAWSSDGNTGELFF.

The rearrangement joins TRBV30 to TRBJ2-1; tentatively, D is TRBD2 (5 bases). V lost 0 bases to trimming and J lost 4 bases, with 19 bases between them. The CDR3 has 17 amino acids. The germline gives CDR1 GTSNPN, CDR2 SVGIG (reference sequence). The DNA of the CDR3 is TGTGCCTGGAGTGTACGCACGGGAATTCCGAGGTACAATGAGCAGTTCTTC. Translated, it gives CAWSVRTGIPRYNEQFF.

This chain connects TRBV5-8 to TRBJ2-7; D is perhaps TRBD1 or TRBD2 (5 bases each). The V end was cut by 1 base, the J end by 6 bases, with 8 bases between. The CDR3 is 12 residues long. Germline lookup yields CDR1 SGHTS and CDR2 YDEGEE. The CDR3 coding sequence is TGTGCCAGCAGCTTGTATGGGGGCGAGCAGTACTTC. The encoded protein is CASSLYGGEQYF. Combining the CDR3 with reference TRBV5-8 and TRBJ2-7 gives the whole variable domain EAGVTQSPTHLIKTRGQQATLRCSPISGHTSVYWYQQALGLGLQFLLWYDEGEERNRGNFPPRFSGRQFPNYSSELNVNALELEDSALYLCASSLYGGEQYFGPGTRLTVT.

This chain links TRBV27 with TRBJ1-5, with D possibly matching TRBD1 (6 bases). CDR1 and CDR2 from the germline V gene are MNHEY and SMNVEV (reference sequence). The CDR3 totals 16 residues. V was clipped by 3 bases and J by 4 bases, with 16 bases between them. The CDR3 DNA reads TGTGCCAGCAGTTTCTTTAGTGGTCAGGGGAATCAGCCCCAGCATTTT. Residues: CASSFFSGQGNQPQHF.

This clone appeared once. V gene TRBV6-1 combines with J gene TRBJ1-2; unclear D gene. V was pared by 2 bases and J by 0 bases, with 7 bases between. Germline values: CDR1 MNHNS, CDR2 SASEGT. CDR3 length: 14 amino acids. The CDR3 DNA reads TGTGCCAGCAGTGAACCCAGGACTAACTATGGCTACACCTTC. This codes for CASSEPRTNYGYTF.

V is TRBV6-5 and J is TRBJ1-2; tentatively, D is TRBD1 (6 bases). Trimming took 4 bases from V and 7 from J, leaving 13 bases between them. CDR1 is MNHEY, CDR2 SVGAGI, per germline. CDR3 length equals 13 residues. The CDR3 spells CASSSYQGFGYTF. In DNA, the CDR3 is TGTGCCAGCAGTTCATATCAGGGGTTTGGCTACACCTTC.

The sample holds a few counts of this clone. The CDR3 spells CASSPTSGGTAETQYF. As DNA, the CDR3 is TGCGCCAGCAGCCCGACTAGCGGGGGGACGGCGGAGACCCAGTACTTC. This chain uses TRBV5-1 with TRBJ2-5; 13 nucleotides line up with TRBD2. This CDR3 has 16 residues. Losses at the gene ends were 4 bases for V and 5 bases for J; bases not matched to a gene: 8. Germline CDR1 SGHRS, CDR2 YFSETQ.

This chain uses TRBV6-5 with TRBJ2-1; 9 positions agree with TRBD1. The CDR3 totals 15 residues. CDR1 and CDR2 from the germline V gene are MNHEY and SVGAGI. Losses at the gene ends were 8 bases for V and 9 bases for J; bases not matched to a gene: 14. The CDR3: CASGKGQGLGGEQFF. The DNA of the CDR3 is TGTGCCAGCGGAAAGGGACAGGGCCTCGGCGGTGAGCAGTTCTTC.

The CDR3 DNA is TGCGCCAGCAGCTTGGGCGCGAGTAAAGATACGCAGTATTTT. Translating gives CASSLGASKDTQYF. The chain joins TRBV5-1 to TRBJ2-3; D is ambiguous. The CDR3 is 14 amino acids. Germline CDR1 and CDR2: SGHRS and YFSETQ. V lost 0 bases and J lost 5, with 10 bases in between. The whole variable domain, filled in from reference TRBV5-1 and TRBJ2-3, reads KAGVTQTPRYLIKTRGQQVTLSCSPISGHRSVSWYQQTPGQGLQFLFEYFSETQRNKGNFPGRFSGRQFSNSRSEMNVSTLELGDSALYLCASSLGASKDTQYFGPGTRLTVL.

The rearrangement joins TRBV23-1 to TRBJ2-7, with D maybe TRBD2 (6 bases). TRBV23-1 carries the ORF label, with uncertain function. The V gene lost 6 bases and the J gene lost 9 bases, with 24 bases spanning the gap. The CDR3 covers 15 residues. The CDR3 sequence is CASSPSERGMVGQYF. The CDR3 DNA reads as TGCGCCAGCAGCCCGTCGGAACGGGGGATGGTCGGGCAGTACTTC.

The chain couples TRBV5-1 to TRBJ2-1; 11 nucleotides agree with TRBD1. J lost 5 bases, V lost 4 bases, and 5 bases had no gene match. CDR1 SGHRS and CDR2 YFSETQ come from the germline V gene. This CDR3 is built from 15 residues. CDR3 in amino acids: CASSTGQGANNEQFF. In DNA form, the CDR3 reads TGCGCCAGCAGCACCGGACAGGGGGCCAACAATGAGCAGTTCTTC.

The chain couples TRBV7-8 to TRBJ2-2, with unresolved D. Germline V lookup: CDR1 SGHVS, CDR2 FQNEAQ. Trimming stripped 1 base from V and 4 bases from J, with 16 bases between. This CDR3 spans 17 amino acids. For the CDR3, the DNA is TGTGCCAGCAGCTTAGAAACACGAGCGATTGTCACCGGGGAGCTGTTTTTT. Its translation is CASSLETRAIVTGELFF.

In its sample, this clone was seen once. This sequence joins TRBV30 and TRBJ2-7; no reliable D call. The CDR3 has 11 residues. The V end was cut by 8 bases, the J end by 0 bases, with 8 bases between. Per the germline V gene, CDR1 is GTSNPN and CDR2 is SVGIG (reference sequence). CDR3 sequence: CATRASYEQYF. Here the CDR3 DNA reads TGTGCCACCCGGGCCTCCTACGAGCAGTACTTC.